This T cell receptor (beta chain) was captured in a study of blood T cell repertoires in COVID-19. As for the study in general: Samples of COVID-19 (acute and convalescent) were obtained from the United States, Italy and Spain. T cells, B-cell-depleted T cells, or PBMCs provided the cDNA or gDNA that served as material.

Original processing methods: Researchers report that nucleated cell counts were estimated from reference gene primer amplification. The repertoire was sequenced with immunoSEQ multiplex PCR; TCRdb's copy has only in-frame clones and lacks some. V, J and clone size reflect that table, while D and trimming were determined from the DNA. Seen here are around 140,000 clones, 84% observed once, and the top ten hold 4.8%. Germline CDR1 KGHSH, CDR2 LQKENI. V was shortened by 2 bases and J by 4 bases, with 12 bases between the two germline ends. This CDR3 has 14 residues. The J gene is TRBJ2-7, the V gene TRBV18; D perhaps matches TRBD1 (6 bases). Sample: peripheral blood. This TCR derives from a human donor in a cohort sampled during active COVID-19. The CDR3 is CASSPSGARYEQYF. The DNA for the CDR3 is TGTGCCAGCTCACCATCAGGGGCGCGGTACGAGCAGTACTTC.